Following are 29 T cell receptor beta chains from one sample sequenced in a study of CD8 T cells in ankylosing spondylitis. MiXCR, run by TCRdb on the 5' RACE reads, gives a single entry per CDR3 protein. Of 700,000 or so distinct CDR3 sequences in the sample, 15% to 20% were seen once. These receptors' antigens are unknown. Overall study results and limits: The study identified a TCR beta motif of roughly eight highly homologous variants that appeared characteristic of ankylosing spondylitis blood.

The specimen was blood, either unsorted or a sorted T cell fraction (not recorded which). These receptors all stem from a male donor with ankylosing spondylitis.

This clonotype was seen more than once but under ten times. The chain joins TRBV18 to TRBJ1-6, with D perhaps TRBD1 (5 bases). The germline V and J ends were trimmed by 5 bases and 5 bases, with 19 bases remaining between them. The CDR3 is 17 residues long. CDR1 KGHSH and CDR2 LQKENI come from the germline V gene. CDR3 sequence reads: CASSRGITGSDNSPLHF. The CDR3 DNA sequence: TGTGCCAGCTCAAGGGGAATCACGGGATCCGATAATTCACCCCTCCACTTT. Full variable domain (rest looked up from reference TRBV18 and TRBJ1-6): NAGVMQNPRHLVRRRGQEARLRCSPMKGHSHVYWYRQLPEEGLKFMVYLQKENIIDESGMPKERFSAEFPKEGPSILRIQQVVRGDSAAYFCASSRGITGSDNSPLHFGNGTRLTVT.

This clonotype has a handful of counts. The J gene is TRBJ1-4, the V gene TRBV5-5; D is ambiguous. There are 13 residues in the CDR3. V lost 0 bases, J lost 7 bases, and 7 bases lay in between. The V gene's germline CDR1 is SGHKS and CDR2 YYEKEE (reference sequence). The CDR3 reads CASSLESPEKLFF. CDR3 DNA sequence: TGTGCCAGCAGCTTGGAAAGCCCTGAAAAACTGTTTTTT.

This chain's CDR3 is CSGRQVPEETQYF. The CDR3 DNA is TGCAGCGGAAGACAGGTCCCGGAGGAGACCCAGTACTTC. This chain connects TRBV29-1 to TRBJ2-5; D is perhaps TRBD1 (6 bases). This CDR3 has 13 amino acids. The germline V gene encodes CDR1 SQVTM and CDR2 ANQGSEA. With 7 bases removed from V and 5 bases from J, the gap between germline ends came to 17 bases.

The chain carries TRBV19 and TRBJ2-7; a weak D match, TRBD2 (7 bases). Trimming left V 3 bases short and J 5 bases short, with 11 bases between. CDR3 length: 13 residues. Germline V gene sequence: CDR1 LNHDA, CDR2 SQIVND (reference sequence). CDR3 residues: CASSIGGLDEQYF. In DNA form, the CDR3 reads TGTGCCAGTAGTATCGGGGGGCTTGACGAGCAGTACTTC.

CDR3 in amino acids: CASSISGGAGYEQYF. The CDR3 DNA reads TGCGCCAGCAGCATAAGCGGGGGGGCCGGGTACGAGCAGTACTTC. The chain couples TRBV5-1 to TRBJ2-7; TRBD2 aligns across 10 bases. J was trimmed by 4 bases and V by 4 bases; bases with no gene match: 8. The germline V gene has CDR1 SGHRS and CDR2 YFSETQ. CDR3 size: 15 residues.

The chain uses TRBV12-3 or TRBV12-4 and TRBJ2-2; 9 bases are shared with TRBD1. The J segment lost 3 bases and the V segment lost 6 bases, leaving 8 bases of the junction unmatched. The CDR3 runs 16 residues. Written as DNA, the CDR3 is TGTGCCAGCAGAAACGCCGGGACAGGGTACACCGGGGAGCTGTTTTTT. This sequence encodes CASRNAGTGYTGELFF.

The chain combines TRBV7-2 with TRBJ2-4; 14 positions match TRBD2. The CDR3 length is 18 residues. Germline V gene sequence: CDR1 SGHTA, CDR2 FQGNSA. J lost 7 bases, V lost 1 base, and 9 bases had no gene match. The CDR3 reads CASSLGSRLAGGSNIQYF. The CDR3 DNA follows: TGTGCCAGCAGCTTAGGCTCGCGACTAGCGGGAGGGAGCAACATTCAGTACTTC.

This chain joins TRBV18 and TRBJ1-1, with a weak D call TRBD1 (5 bases). The germline V and J ends were trimmed by 2 bases and 3 bases, with 10 bases remaining between them. The CDR3 sequence is 14 residues long. Germline CDR1 is KGHSH and CDR2 is LQKENI. CDR3 coding DNA: TGTGCCAGCTCACCAAAAGTGGGGGACACTGAAGCTTTCTTT. This codes for CASSPKVGDTEAFF.

This clonotype was seen a few times. The V gene is TRBV6-5, the J gene TRBJ1-2; 7 bases match TRBD1. The V segment lost 0 bases and the J segment 7 bases; nucleotides outside the gene matches: 8. The CDR3 runs to 15 residues. The V gene's germline CDR1 is MNHEY and CDR2 SVGAGI. The CDR3 sequence: CASSYSLTQGSGYTF. The DNA for the CDR3 is TGTGCCAGCAGTTACTCGCTAACACAGGGGTCTGGCTACACCTTC.

The sample holds a few counts of this clonotype. V is TRBV3-1 and J is TRBJ1-2; 8 positions match TRBD1. The CDR3 length is 14 residues. In germline, CDR1 is LGHDT, CDR2 YNNKEL (reference sequence). Germline trimming cut 4 bases from V and 8 bases from J; bases unmatched to any gene: 9. This CDR3 is CASSLRQGLEGYTF. The DNA of the CDR3 is TGTGCCAGCAGCCTTCGACAGGGGCTGGAAGGCTACACCTTC.

This chain uses TRBV5-6 with TRBJ1-2, with D uncertain. V lost 7 bases and J 1 base, leaving 17 bases between the germline ends. Per germline, CDR1 SGHDT and CDR2 YYEEEE. This CDR3 region has 15 residues. The CDR3 region has the DNA TGTGCCAGCTGCGTCGACAAGTTGGGTAACTATGGCTACACCTTC. Translated, it gives CASCVDKLGNYGYTF.

This clonotype has just a few counts. CDR3 region: CASSPIGRGGTEAFF. The CDR3 DNA sequence: TGTGCCAGCAGTCCCATTGGGAGAGGGGGCACTGAAGCTTTCTTT. The genes are TRBV12-3 or TRBV12-4 and TRBJ1-1; D perhaps matches TRBD1 (6 bases). The CDR3 covers 15 residues. The V gene lost 5 bases and the J gene lost 4 bases, with 17 bases spanning the gap.

The V call is TRBV2, the J call TRBJ2-5; unclear D gene. V was clipped by 6 bases and J by 5 bases, with 10 bases between them. This CDR3 is 12 amino acids long. Germline CDR1 reads SNHLY; CDR2 reads FYNNEI. CDR3 loop: CASSRNLETQYF. The DNA of the CDR3 is TGTGCCAGCAGCAGGAATCTTGAGACCCAGTACTTC.

V is TRBV20-1 and J is TRBJ1-1, with 7 bases lining up with TRBD1. V was pared by 2 bases and J by 11 bases, with 11 bases of the junction left unmatched. Per germline, CDR1 DFQATT and CDR2 SNEGSKA (reference sequence). There are 13 residues in the CDR3. CDR3 in DNA: TGCAGTGCTAGAACCTCGACAGGGAGGCCGGCTTTCTTT. It encodes CSARTSTGRPAFF.

The CDR3 spells CATTRGFGGTEAFF. The DNA of the CDR3 is TGTGCCACCACGAGGGGTTTCGGTGGCACTGAAGCTTTCTTT. The V and J genes are TRBV7-9 and TRBJ1-1; D may be TRBD1 (5 bases). The CDR3 totals 14 residues. Germline assignment: CDR1 SEHNR and CDR2 FQNEAQ (reference sequence). V lost 10 bases, J lost 4 bases, and 19 bases lay in between.

This clonotype was counted at least ten times. The CDR3 DNA is TGCGCCAGCAGCCAAGATCGCCAGGGCGGCACTGAAGCTTTCTTT. Translation gives CASSQDRQGGTEAFF. This rearrangement joins TRBV4-1 to TRBJ1-1; perhaps TRBD1 as D (5 bases). Germline CDR1 MGHRA, CDR2 YSYEKL. This CDR3 has 15 residues. V lost 0 bases to trimming and J lost 4 bases, with 12 bases between them.

This clonotype was observed a handful of times. The chain employs TRBV5-1 and TRBJ1-5, with D perhaps TRBD1 (5 bases). V shed 4 bases and J shed 4 bases, with 15 bases lying between them. Germline V gene data show CDR1 as SGHRS and CDR2 as YFSETQ. CDR3 size: 15 residues. The CDR3 region has the DNA TGCGCCAGCAGCCCCGGGGACCCGGCGAATCAGCCCCAGCATTTT. Its protein product is CASSPGDPANQPQHF.

The rearrangement links TRBV7-8 to TRBJ2-7; 11 bases line up with TRBD2. Trimming took 5 bases from V and 2 from J; bases not matched to a gene: 8. Per germline, CDR1 SGHVS and CDR2 FQNEAQ. The CDR3 runs 16 residues. DNA of the CDR3: TGTGCCAGCAGCAGAGGTGGGACTAGCGGACCCTACGAGCAGTACTTC. This codes for CASSRGGTSGPYEQYF.

This chain links TRBV28 with TRBJ1-4, with a weak D call TRBD1 (5 bases). There are 16 residues in the CDR3. V lost 4 bases, J lost 10 bases, and 22 bases lay in between. Germline V gives CDR1 MDHEN, CDR2 SYDVKM. The CDR3 sequence is CASSSDHDGSGGKLFF. The CDR3 bases are TGTGCCAGCAGTTCCGACCATGACGGCTCCGGGGGAAAACTGTTTTTT. Drawing the rest from reference TRBV28 and TRBJ1-4, the complete variable domain is DVKVTQSSRYLVKRTGEKVFLECVQDMDHENMFWYRQDPGLGLRLIYFSYDVKMKEKGDIPEGYSVSREKKERFSLILESASTNQTSMYLCASSSDHDGSGGKLFFGSGTQLSVL.

This clonotype was recorded a few times. CDR3 sequence (DNA): TGTGCCAGCAGCACCCGGGAGGCTTATAATTCACCCCTCCACTTT. It codes for CASSTREAYNSPLHF. This sequence joins TRBV7-2 and TRBJ1-6; no clear D gene. Germline CDR1 reads SGHTA; CDR2 reads FQGNSA. The CDR3 sequence is 15 residues long. Trimming cost V 5 bases and J 4 bases, with 12 bases left between them.

The table lists this clonotype with a few counts. This rearrangement joins TRBV27 to TRBJ1-4; 9 bases are a match to TRBD1. The germline V gene encodes CDR1 MNHEY and CDR2 SMNVEV (reference sequence). The junction had 5 bases not matched to a gene; V was cut back by 5 bases and J by 4 bases. The length of the CDR3 is 15 residues. The CDR3 spells CASSRTTGGNEKLFF. CDR3 in DNA: TGTGCCAGCAGTCGAACGACAGGGGGTAATGAAAAACTGTTTTTT.

This clonotype was observed a handful of times. The chain combines TRBV25-1 with TRBJ1-1; no clear D. Germline V gene data show CDR1 as MGHDK and CDR2 as SYGVNS. This CDR3 is built from 13 residues. The V end lost 3 bases, the J end lost 7 bases, and 12 bases lay between the germline ends. CDR3 sequence: CASSDRVLLEAFF. The CDR3 DNA sequence: TGTGCCAGCAGTGATAGAGTATTGCTTGAAGCTTTCTTT.

This clonotype came up many times. The chain couples TRBV12-3 or TRBV12-4 to TRBJ2-4; D is uncertain. This CDR3 spans 14 amino acids. The V end was cut by 3 bases, the J end by 1 base, with 7 bases between. CDR3 sequence reads: CASSLVGAKNIQYF. DNA of the CDR3: TGTGCCAGCAGTTTGGTCGGGGCCAAAAACATTCAGTACTTC.

This clonotype was picked up many times. V is TRBV15 and J is TRBJ2-5; 11 nucleotides match TRBD1. Germline CDR1 is LNHNV and CDR2 is YYDKDF (reference sequence). V shed 3 bases, J shed 5 bases, and the junction held 5 bases outside the gene matches. This CDR3 is 15 amino acids long. CDR3 protein: CATSSRTGGGETQYF. Here the CDR3 DNA reads TGTGCCACCAGCAGTCGGACAGGGGGCGGGGAGACCCAGTACTTC.

This chain connects TRBV6-1 to TRBJ2-5, with D hard to call. Germline V gene sequence: CDR1 MNHNS, CDR2 SASEGT. The CDR3 runs 12 residues. Trimming removed 2 bases at V and 5 bases at J, with 6 bases between. Written as DNA, the CDR3 is TGTGCCAGCAGTGAATGGGCTGAGACCCAGTACTTC. This gives the protein CASSEWAETQYF.

This clonotype was picked up a small number of times. The rearrangement links TRBV5-6 to TRBJ2-3; D is unclear. V gave up 4 bases and J gave up 0 bases, with 12 bases separating them. CDR3 length: 15 residues. Looked up from germline, CDR1 is SGHDT and CDR2 is YYEEEE. The CDR3 loop is CASSPPPSSTDTQYF. CDR3 in DNA: TGTGCCAGCAGCCCACCCCCCAGTAGCACAGATACGCAGTATTTT.

This clonotype was counted ten times or more. The genes are TRBV4-1 and TRBJ1-5, with a possible D match to TRBD1 (5 bases). Germline lookup yields CDR1 MGHRA and CDR2 YSYEKL. Trimming stripped 0 bases from V and 0 bases from J, with 6 bases between. This CDR3 is 15 amino acids long. This CDR3 reads CASSQEGPSNQPQHF. The CDR3 DNA sequence: TGCGCCAGCAGCCAAGAGGGACCTAGCAATCAGCCCCAGCATTTT.

There are a few counts of this clonotype. V is TRBV7-2 and J is TRBJ2-7; D tentatively reads TRBD1 or TRBD2 (6 bases each). V lost 1 base and J lost 6, with 13 bases in between. This CDR3 has 14 amino acids. Germline values: CDR1 SGHTA, CDR2 FQGNSA. Here the CDR3 DNA reads TGTGCCAGCAGCTTAGGCGGGAAGGGGGGCGAGCAGTACTTC. Its translation is CASSLGGKGGEQYF.

This clonotype was detected a few times. The chain employs TRBV6-5 and TRBJ2-1; 7 bases fit TRBD2. Germline CDR1 and CDR2: MNHEY and SVGAGI. The CDR3 spans 15 residues. J lost 7 bases, V lost 6 bases, and 12 bases had no gene match. DNA for the CDR3: TGTGCCAGCAGCTCCCCGAGCGGGATGATTAATGAGCAGTTCTTC. Encoded protein: CASSSPSGMINEQFF.